This entry lists 31 T cell receptor beta chains sequenced from one sample in a study of T cell repertoires in cytomegalovirus infection. Each CDR3 protein is one row after TCRdb ran MiXCR on the reads. The sample holds approximately 350,000 distinct CDR3 sequences; roughly a third are singletons and the top ten take about 13%. Antigens of these TCRs are unknown. The sequenced sample was cultured PBMCs, obtained from culture after CMV antigen stimulation. The receptors come from a human donor in good health (CMV status not recorded). Some clones in this sample may be carry-over from other donors' samples.

This clonotype has just a few counts. The chain has TRBV23-1 and TRBJ2-2, with TRBD1 matching 9 bases. TRBV23-1 is an ORF; its function is uncertain. The V gene end was trimmed by 7 bases and the J gene end by 0 bases; junction bases not matched to a gene: 9. The CDR3 is 17 amino acids. CDR3 amino acids: CASTFGTGPSNTGELFF. The CDR3 DNA follows: TGCGCCAGCACCTTCGGGACAGGGCCCTCGAACACCGGGGAGCTGTTTTTT.

This chain uses TRBV4-1 with TRBJ2-3; unclear D gene. This CDR3 has 13 amino acids. CDR1 is MGHRA and CDR2 is YSYEKL in the germline V gene. Trimming cost V 6 bases and J 6 bases, with 13 bases left between them. The CDR3 spells CASSQQRPDTQYF. The CDR3 DNA reads TGCGCCAGCAGTCAACAGCGCCCGGATACGCAGTATTTT.

This clonotype appeared a few times. This chain uses TRBV7-2 with TRBJ2-7; D is perhaps TRBD2 (6 bases). Germline values: CDR1 SGHTA, CDR2 FQGNSA. The CDR3 length is 15 residues. The V end lost 1 base, the J end lost 4 bases, and 14 bases lay between the germline ends. The CDR3 here is CASSLVGGELYEQYF. In DNA form, the CDR3 reads TGTGCCAGCAGCTTAGTGGGGGGAGAACTTTACGAGCAGTACTTC.

This clonotype was seen repeatedly, ten times or more. The genes are TRBV6-1 and TRBJ1-2; 11 positions agree with TRBD1. This CDR3 is built from 16 residues. The ends lost 5 bases at V and 1 base at J; junction bases unmatched: 6. Germline lookup yields CDR1 MNHNS and CDR2 SASEGT. The CDR3 DNA follows: TGTGCCAGCAGTAGGACAGGGGGCCTTCTTAACTATGGCTACACCTTC. This sequence encodes CASSRTGGLLNYGYTF.

CDR3 nucleotide sequence: TGTGCCATCAGTGAGTCACGGCTAGCGGCGCTCTACAGAAATGAGCAGTTCTTC. Its translation: CAISESRLAALYRNEQFF. The rearrangement joins TRBV10-3 to TRBJ2-1, with TRBD2 identical over 7 bases. Germline V gene sequence: CDR1 ENHRY, CDR2 SYGVKD. CDR3 length: 18 residues. V shed 0 bases, J shed 7 bases, and the junction held 15 bases outside the gene matches.

This clonotype turned up a few times. The V call is TRBV2, the J call TRBJ1-1; 7 nucleotides line up with TRBD1. Germline V gene lookup returns CDR1 SNHLY and CDR2 FYNNEI. The CDR3 has 13 amino acids. V lost 6 bases to trimming and J lost 6 bases; unmatched junction nucleotides: 7. Written as DNA, the CDR3 is TGTGCCAGCAGGGCGACAGGGTTCGCTGAAGCTTTCTTT. This translates into CASRATGFAEAFF.

The table lists this clonotype with many counts. The J gene is TRBJ1-1, the V gene TRBV19; D might be TRBD1 (5 bases). The V end lost 6 bases, the J end lost 1 base, and 9 bases lay between the germline ends. CDR3 length: 13 amino acids. In germline, CDR1 is LNHDA, CDR2 SQIVND (reference sequence). The CDR3 loop is CASRPRENTEAFF. For the CDR3, the DNA is TGTGCCAGTAGGCCCAGGGAGAACACTGAAGCTTTCTTT.

J is TRBJ2-3 and V is TRBV11-1; 11 bases map to TRBD2. The CDR3 covers 14 residues. Looked up from germline, CDR1 is SGHAT and CDR2 is FQDESV (reference sequence). V dropped 7 bases and J dropped 7; count of bases not matched to a gene: 7. CDR3 sequence reads: CASNLAGGTNTQYF. The CDR3 nucleotides read TGTGCCAGCAACCTAGCGGGAGGAACTAATACGCAGTATTTT.

The rearrangement uses TRBV20-1 and TRBJ1-6; D not resolved. The germline V and J ends were trimmed by 6 bases and 0 bases, with 12 bases remaining between them. Germline lookup yields CDR1 DFQATT and CDR2 SNEGSKA (reference sequence). The CDR3 is made up of 15 amino acids. The chain's CDR3 is CSAGSPSSYNSPLHF. The CDR3 DNA reads as TGCAGTGCGGGGTCGCCGAGCTCCTATAATTCACCCCTCCACTTT.

This chain connects TRBV4-1 to TRBJ2-7; 14 positions agree with TRBD2. Germline loops: CDR1 MGHRA, CDR2 YSYEKL. Trimming removed 0 bases from V and 4 bases from J; junction bases left unmatched: 2. The CDR3 has 16 residues. The CDR3 loop reads CASSQERLAGGYEQYF. The CDR3 DNA sequence: TGCGCCAGCAGCCAAGAGAGACTAGCGGGAGGGTACGAGCAGTACTTC.

The chain carries TRBV28 and TRBJ2-2; maybe TRBD1 (5 bases). The CDR3 spans 14 residues. V shed 5 bases and J shed 1 base, with 8 bases lying between them. From germline, CDR1 is MDHEN and CDR2 SYDVKM. The CDR3 DNA reads as TGTGCCAGCAGTACAACAGGGAACACCGGGGAGCTGTTTTTT. It translates to CASSTTGNTGELFF.

This clonotype was detected once. V usage is TRBV6-8 and J usage is TRBJ2-1; TRBD2 matches at 13 bases. Germline loops: CDR1 MNHGY, CDR2 SAAAGT. V gave up 5 bases and J gave up 8 bases; unmatched junction bases: 12. CDR3 length: 17 amino acids. In DNA, the CDR3 is TGTGCCAGCAGTCCCCTCGCGACTAGCGGGAGGTCCGATGAGCAGTTCTTC. Translated: CASSPLATSGRSDEQFF.

For this clonotype: The conserved phenylalanine or tryptophan normally closing the CDR3 is absent here, so this likely arose from a read error. The J gene is TRBJ2-3, the V gene TRBV7-9; 11 bases agree with TRBD2. V dropped 2 bases and J dropped 4; count of bases not matched to a gene: 2. CDR3 length: 15 amino acids. Germline loops: CDR1 SEHNR, CDR2 FQNEAQ (reference sequence). CDR3 DNA sequence: TGTGCCAGCAGCTTAACTAGCGGGAGTTCAGATACGCAGTATGTT. Translation: CASSLTSGSSDTQYV.

V gene TRBV19 combines with J gene TRBJ1-1, with 7 bases identical to TRBD1. The germline gives CDR1 LNHDA, CDR2 SQIVND (reference sequence). The CDR3 totals 14 residues. With 4 bases clipped from V and 6 bases from J, the junction kept 8 bases outside the gene matches. The CDR3 bases are TGTGCCAGTAGTACCTCGACAGGGTTCGCTGAAGCTTTCTTT. As protein: CASSTSTGFAEAFF.

This clonotype was counted many times. The genes are TRBV7-2 and TRBJ2-7, with D tentatively TRBD2 (5 bases). Per the germline V gene, CDR1 is SGHTA and CDR2 is FQGNSA. This CDR3 comprises 14 residues. V was pared by 2 bases and J by 1 base, with 9 bases between. CDR3 loop: CASSLHQRSYEQYF. CDR3 in DNA: TGTGCCAGCAGCTTACACCAGCGGTCCTACGAGCAGTACTTC. Based on the CDR3 plus reference TRBV7-2 and TRBJ2-7, the full variable domain is GAGVSQSPSNKVTEKGKDVELRCDPISGHTALYWYRQSLGQGLEFLIYFQGNSAPDKSGLPSDRFSAERTGGSVSTLTIQRTQQEDSAVYLCASSLHQRSYEQYFGPGTRLTVT.

This clonotype appeared many times. In DNA, the CDR3 is TGTGCCAGCAGTCGACTAGCGGGCGAAGAGACCCAGTACTTC. Translated, it gives CASSRLAGEETQYF. This rearrangement joins TRBV28 to TRBJ2-5; 10 nucleotides align to TRBD2. Germline assignment: CDR1 MDHEN and CDR2 SYDVKM. The CDR3 is made up of 14 amino acids. V gave up 5 bases and J gave up 3 bases; unmatched junction bases: 3.

The DNA of the CDR3 is TGTGCCAGCAGCTTAATGGGGGCAGATACGCAGTATTTT. Its translation is CASSLMGADTQYF. The V call is TRBV7-3, the J call TRBJ2-3; the D call may be TRBD1 or TRBD2 (5 bases each). The CDR3 sequence is 13 residues long. CDR1 is SGHTA, CDR2 FQGTGA, per germline. The germline V and J ends were trimmed by 1 base and 4 bases, with 6 bases remaining between them.

The chain uses TRBV24-1 and TRBJ1-5; 7 nucleotides match TRBD1. CDR1 is KGHDR, CDR2 SFDVKD, per germline. CDR3 length: 14 residues. Germline trimming cut 3 bases from V and 6 bases from J; bases unmatched to any gene: 4. CDR3 sequence: CATSDATGFQPQHF. DNA for the CDR3: TGTGCCACCAGTGATGCGACAGGGTTTCAGCCCCAGCATTTT.

This chain joins TRBV7-8 and TRBJ1-5; no firm D call. The CDR3 has 14 residues. The germline CDR1 and CDR2 sequences are SGHVS and FQNEAQ. The V gene lost 3 bases and the J gene lost 0 bases, with 6 bases spanning the gap. In DNA form, the CDR3 reads TGTGCCAGCAGCTTTTCAGTTAGCAATCAGCCCCAGCATTTT. Encoded protein: CASSFSVSNQPQHF. Full variable domain (rest looked up from reference TRBV7-8 and TRBJ1-5): GAGVSQSPRYKVAKRGQDVALRCDPISGHVSLFWYQQALGQGPEFLTYFQNEAQLDKSGLPSDRFFAERPEGSVSTLKIQRTQQEDSAVYLCASSFSVSNQPQHFGDGTRLSIL.

This clonotype was seen more than once but under ten times. The chain recombines TRBV28 with TRBJ2-2; TRBD2 matches at 8 bases. The germline V gene has CDR1 MDHEN and CDR2 SYDVKM. The CDR3 totals 15 residues. With V trimmed by 6 bases and J by 5 bases, 8 bases remained unmatched. CDR3 in DNA: TGTGCCAGCAGCGGGGGGGGGGCGCGTACCGGGGAGCTGTTTTTT. Protein product: CASSGGGARTGELFF.

This clonotype was counted only a few times. The chain uses TRBV7-2 and TRBJ1-6, with D perhaps matching TRBD1 (6 bases). This CDR3 is built from 15 residues. Trimming pared 5 bases from V and 7 bases from J, leaving 15 bases between. Germline V gene data show CDR1 as SGHTA and CDR2 as FQGNSA. The DNA for the CDR3 is TGTGCCAGCAGCGCCCAAGGGGGGGGAAATTCACCCCTCCACTTT. The encoded protein is CASSAQGGGNSPLHF.

The CDR3 reads CASSSTWGYNEQFF. In nucleotides, the CDR3 is TGTGCCAGCAGCTCGACTTGGGGGTACAATGAGCAGTTCTTC. The V call is TRBV7-2, the J call TRBJ2-1, with D possibly being TRBD1 or TRBD2 (5 bases each). The germline gives CDR1 SGHTA, CDR2 FQGNSA. Trimming cost V 4 bases and J 4 bases, with 11 bases left between them. This CDR3 has 14 amino acids.

The V and J genes are TRBV12-3 or TRBV12-4 and TRBJ1-2; TRBD1 agrees at 12 bases. This CDR3 contains 15 residues. Losses at the gene ends were 3 bases for V and 7 bases for J; bases not matched to a gene: 6. The CDR3 sequence: CASSLSGQGARGYTF. CDR3 coding DNA: TGTGCCAGCAGTTTGTCGGGACAGGGGGCGCGTGGCTACACCTTC.

J is TRBJ1-5 and V is TRBV4-1, with 8 nucleotides matching TRBD1. Germline loops: CDR1 MGHRA, CDR2 YSYEKL. V lost 0 bases, J lost 2 bases, and 0 bases stayed unmatched. This CDR3 has 15 residues. CDR3 nucleotide sequence: TGCGCCAGCAGCCAAGAGACAGGGGGCAATCAGCCCCAGCATTTT. It translates to CASSQETGGNQPQHF.

This clonotype was detected a few times. CDR3 in DNA: TGTGCCAGTAGTATGGGACAGGCCAGACGTTCTGGAAACACCATATATTTT. It translates to CASSMGQARRSGNTIYF. The chain is built from TRBV19 and TRBJ1-3; TRBD1 agrees at 8 bases. After removal of 3 bases from V and 1 base from J, the junction contained 8 bases not matched to a gene. Germline-derived CDR1 and CDR2 are LNHDA and SQIVND (reference sequence). The CDR3 loop spans 17 amino acids.

The genes are TRBV5-1 and TRBJ2-7; maybe TRBD1 (6 bases). This CDR3 spans 14 amino acids. Germline assignment: CDR1 SGHRS and CDR2 YFSETQ. V dropped 4 bases and J dropped 1 base, with 12 bases sitting between them. The CDR3 coding sequence is TGCGCCAGCAGCGATAACAGGGTGTCCTACGAGCAGTACTTC. Residues: CASSDNRVSYEQYF.

This sequence joins TRBV7-9 and TRBJ2-7; D unresolved. The CDR3 loop spans 12 amino acids. CDR1 SEHNR and CDR2 FQNEAQ come from the germline V gene (reference sequence). V lost 2 bases and J 5 bases, leaving 7 bases between the germline ends. CDR3 loop: CASSLTVNEQYF. The CDR3 coding sequence is TGTGCCAGCAGCTTAACGGTTAACGAGCAGTACTTC.

This chain connects TRBV7-2 to TRBJ2-1; D not resolved. The CDR3 covers 14 residues. Germline V gene sequence: CDR1 SGHTA, CDR2 FQGNSA. The germline V and J ends were trimmed by 2 bases and 7 bases, with 12 bases remaining between them. CDR3 DNA: TGTGCCAGCAGCTTACTCCTAGTGGGTAATGAGCAGTTCTTC. Its translation: CASSLLLVGNEQFF.

Remarks on this clonotype: At one end the junction does not follow the germline gene, possibly because of a read error. The chain combines TRBV7-7 with TRBJ2-2, with TRBD2 as a possible D gene (6 bases). In germline, CDR1 is SSHAT, CDR2 FNYEAQ (reference sequence). The CDR3 consists of 17 residues. CDR3 in DNA: TGTGCTAGCAGCCCACTCCTTGCCGGGAGTCTATCCGGGGAGCTGTTTTTT. Translated: CASSPLLAGSLSGELFF.

The chain carries TRBV28 and TRBJ2-3; 8 bases align to TRBD1. Germline V CDR1 and CDR2: MDHEN, SYDVKM. J was trimmed by 4 bases and V by 5 bases; bases with no gene match: 8. The CDR3 is made up of 15 amino acids. CDR3 protein: CASSPIQDRADTQYF. Written as DNA, the CDR3 is TGTGCCAGCAGTCCTATCCAGGACAGGGCAGATACGCAGTATTTT.

This clonotype appeared a few times. The CDR3 DNA sequence: TGCAGTGCTAGGCCGGGACAGGAGAACACTGAAGCTTTCTTT. It is translated as CSARPGQENTEAFF. The chain carries TRBV20-1 and TRBJ1-1; TRBD1 agrees at 8 bases. There are 14 residues in the CDR3. CDR1 and CDR2 (germline): DFQATT, SNEGSKA (reference sequence). J gave up 1 base and V 3 bases, and 4 bases lay outside the gene matches.